This note documents a single T cell receptor beta chain sequence. Its specificity is unknown. These data originate in a study of shared clonotypes between healthy human individuals. Across the whole study: The plates for each donor numbered three CD4 naive, three CD4 memory, two CD8 naive and one CD8 memory.

Study-wide findings and caveats: The represented genetic and exposure-history diversity was limited by the small number of donors. Clonotype sharing across several donors was observed for approximately 5% of naive CD4 clonotypes.

The germline gives CDR1 MDHEN, CDR2 SYDVKM. Trimming stripped 6 bases from V and 0 bases from J, with 9 bases between. The CDR3 covers 14 residues. Running of the assay took place at deep level. The repertoire was sequenced with immunoSEQ multiplex PCR; TCRdb's copy has only in-frame clones and lacks some. The sample shows about 1 million clones, more than 60% of them seen only once. J is TRBJ1-5 and V is TRBV28; D gene unclear. The source material was memory CD4+ T cells sorted from blood. Subset described: CD45RA-negative fraction. This receptor was taken from a man aged 18-30 years in good health. CDR3 region: CASRVGGSNQPQHF. The CDR3 nucleotides are TGTGCCAGCAGGGTCGGAGGTAGCAATCAGCCCCAGCATTTT. Combining the CDR3 with reference TRBV28 and TRBJ1-5 gives the whole variable domain DVKVTQSSRYLVKRTGEKVFLECVQDMDHENMFWYRQDPGLGLRLIYFSYDVKMKEKGDIPEGYSVSREKKERFSLILESASTNQTSMYLCASRVGGSNQPQHFGDGTRLSIL.